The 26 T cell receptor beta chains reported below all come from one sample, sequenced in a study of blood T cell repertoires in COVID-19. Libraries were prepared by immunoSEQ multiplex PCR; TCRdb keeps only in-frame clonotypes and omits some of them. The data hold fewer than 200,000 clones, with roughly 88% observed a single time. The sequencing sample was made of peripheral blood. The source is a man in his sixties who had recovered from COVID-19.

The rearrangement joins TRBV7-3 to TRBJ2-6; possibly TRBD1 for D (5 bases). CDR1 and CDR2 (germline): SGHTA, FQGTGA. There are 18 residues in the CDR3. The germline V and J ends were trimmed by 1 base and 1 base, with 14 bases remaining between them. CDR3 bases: TGTGCCAGCAGCTTAATAGGGGCCGCGACTTCTGGGGCCAACGTCCTGACTTTC. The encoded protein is CASSLIGAATSGANVLTF.

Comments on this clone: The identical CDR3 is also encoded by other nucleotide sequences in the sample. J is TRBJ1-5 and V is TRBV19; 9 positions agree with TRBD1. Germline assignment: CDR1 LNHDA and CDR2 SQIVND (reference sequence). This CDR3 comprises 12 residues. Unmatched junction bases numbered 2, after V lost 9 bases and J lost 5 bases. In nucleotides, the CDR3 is TGTGCCAGCCGGGACAGGGATCAGCCCCAGCATTTT. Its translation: CASRDRDQPQHF.

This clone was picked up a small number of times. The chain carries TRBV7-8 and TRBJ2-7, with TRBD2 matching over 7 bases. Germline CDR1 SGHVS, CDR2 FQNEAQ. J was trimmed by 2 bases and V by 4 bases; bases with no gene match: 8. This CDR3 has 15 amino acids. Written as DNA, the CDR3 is TGTGCCAGCAGCTCCACCATTGCGGGGGCCTACGAGCAGTACTTC. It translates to CASSSTIAGAYEQYF.

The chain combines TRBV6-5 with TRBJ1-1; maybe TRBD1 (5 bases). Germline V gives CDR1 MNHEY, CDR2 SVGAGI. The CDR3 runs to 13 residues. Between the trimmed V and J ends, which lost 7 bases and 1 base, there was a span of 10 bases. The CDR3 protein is CASTAGQNTEAFF. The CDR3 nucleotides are TGTGCCAGCACCGCCGGACAGAACACTGAAGCTTTCTTT.

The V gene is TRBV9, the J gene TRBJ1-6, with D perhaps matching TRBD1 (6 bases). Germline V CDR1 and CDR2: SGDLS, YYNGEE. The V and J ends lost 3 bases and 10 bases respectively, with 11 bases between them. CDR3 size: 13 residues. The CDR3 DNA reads TGTGCCAGCAGCGCCCAGGGGCAATCACCCCTCCACTTT. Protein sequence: CASSAQGQSPLHF.

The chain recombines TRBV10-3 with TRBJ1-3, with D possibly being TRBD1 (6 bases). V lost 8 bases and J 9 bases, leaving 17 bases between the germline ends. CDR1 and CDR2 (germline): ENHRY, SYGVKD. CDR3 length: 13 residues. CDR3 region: CAIAKGERPTIYF. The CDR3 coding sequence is TGTGCCATCGCTAAGGGGGAGCGTCCCACCATATATTTT.

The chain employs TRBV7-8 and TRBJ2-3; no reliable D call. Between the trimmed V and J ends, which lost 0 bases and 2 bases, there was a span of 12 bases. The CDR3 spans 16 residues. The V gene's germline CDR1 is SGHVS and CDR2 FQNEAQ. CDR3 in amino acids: CASSLAGWASTDTQYF. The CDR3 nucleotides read TGTGCCAGCAGCTTAGCTGGGTGGGCATCCACAGATACGCAGTATTTT.

As DNA, the CDR3 is TGTGCCAGCAGCTTCGGACAGGGAGCTGGCGAGCAGTACTTC. Residues: CASSFGQGAGEQYF. The genes are TRBV9 and TRBJ2-7; TRBD1 matches 8 bases. Unmatched junction bases numbered 9, after V lost 4 bases and J lost 6 bases. The CDR3 loop spans 14 amino acids. From germline, CDR1 is SGDLS and CDR2 YYNGEE.

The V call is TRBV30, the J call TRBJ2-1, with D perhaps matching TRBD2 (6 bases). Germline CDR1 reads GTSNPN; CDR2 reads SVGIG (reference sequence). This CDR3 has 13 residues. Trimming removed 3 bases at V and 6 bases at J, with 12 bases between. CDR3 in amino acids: CAWSSGRLNEQFF. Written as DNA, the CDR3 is TGTGCCTGGAGCAGCGGGCGGCTCAATGAGCAGTTCTTC.

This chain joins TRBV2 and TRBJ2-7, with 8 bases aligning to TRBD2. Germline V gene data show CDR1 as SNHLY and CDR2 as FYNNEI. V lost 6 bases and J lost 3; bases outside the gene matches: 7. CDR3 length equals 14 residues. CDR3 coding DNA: TGTGCCAGCAGGTCGCCACTAGCGGACTACGAGCAGTACTTC. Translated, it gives CASRSPLADYEQYF.

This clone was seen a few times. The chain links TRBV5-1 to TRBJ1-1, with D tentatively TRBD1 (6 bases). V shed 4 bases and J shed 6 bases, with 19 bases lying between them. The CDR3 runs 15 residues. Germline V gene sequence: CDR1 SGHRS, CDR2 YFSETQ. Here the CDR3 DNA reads TGCGCCAGCAGCCCCGGACAGTCGAAGGGGCCTGAAGCTTTCTTT. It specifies CASSPGQSKGPEAFF.

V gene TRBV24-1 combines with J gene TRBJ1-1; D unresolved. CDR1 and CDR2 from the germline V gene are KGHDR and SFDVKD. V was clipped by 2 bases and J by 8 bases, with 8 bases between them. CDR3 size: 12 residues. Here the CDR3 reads CATSDSLLEAFF. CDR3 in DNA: TGTGCCACCAGTGATTCCCTTCTCGAAGCTTTCTTT.

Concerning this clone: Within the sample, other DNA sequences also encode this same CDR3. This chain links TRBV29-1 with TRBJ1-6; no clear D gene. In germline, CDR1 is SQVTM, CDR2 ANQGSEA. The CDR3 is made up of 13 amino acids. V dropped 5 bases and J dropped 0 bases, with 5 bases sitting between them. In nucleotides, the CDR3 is TGCAGCGTTCGGAGCTCCTATAATTCACCCCTCCACTTT. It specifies CSVRSSYNSPLHF. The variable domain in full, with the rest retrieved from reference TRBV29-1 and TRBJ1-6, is SAVISQKPSRDICQRGTSLTIQCQVDSQVTMMFWYRQQPGQSLTLIATANQGSEATYESGFVIDKFPISRPNLTFSTLTVSNMSPEDSSIYLCSVRSSYNSPLHFGNGTRLTVT.

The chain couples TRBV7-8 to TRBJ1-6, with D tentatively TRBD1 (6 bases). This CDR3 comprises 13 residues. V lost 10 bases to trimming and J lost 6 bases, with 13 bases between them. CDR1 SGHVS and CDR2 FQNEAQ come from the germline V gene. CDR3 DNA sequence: TGTGCCACGGAAGACAGGATTAATTCACCCCTCCACTTT. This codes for CATEDRINSPLHF.

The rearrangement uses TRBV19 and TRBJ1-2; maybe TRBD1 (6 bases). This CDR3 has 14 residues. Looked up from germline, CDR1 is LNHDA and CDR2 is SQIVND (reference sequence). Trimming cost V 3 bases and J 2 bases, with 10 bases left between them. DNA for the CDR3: TGTGCCAGTAGTATGGCAGGGGAGAACTATGGCTACACCTTC. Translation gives CASSMAGENYGYTF.

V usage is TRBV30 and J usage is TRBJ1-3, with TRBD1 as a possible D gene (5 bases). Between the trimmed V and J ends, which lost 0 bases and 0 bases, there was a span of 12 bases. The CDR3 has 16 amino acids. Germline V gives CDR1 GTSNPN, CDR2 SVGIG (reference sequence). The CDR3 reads CAWSVPRALSGNTIYF. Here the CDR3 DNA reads TGTGCCTGGAGTGTACCCAGGGCCCTCTCTGGAAACACCATATATTTT.

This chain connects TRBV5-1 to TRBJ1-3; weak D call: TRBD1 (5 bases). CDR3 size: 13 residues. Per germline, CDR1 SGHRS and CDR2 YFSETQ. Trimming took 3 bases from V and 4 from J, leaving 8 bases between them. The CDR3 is CASSWTRGNTIYF. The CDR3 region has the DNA TGCGCCAGCAGCTGGACACGAGGAAACACCATATATTTT. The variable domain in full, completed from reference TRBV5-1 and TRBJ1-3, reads KAGVTQTPRYLIKTRGQQVTLSCSPISGHRSVSWYQQTPGQGLQFLFEYFSETQRNKGNFPGRFSGRQFSNSRSEMNVSTLELGDSALYLCASSWTRGNTIYFGEGSWLTVV.

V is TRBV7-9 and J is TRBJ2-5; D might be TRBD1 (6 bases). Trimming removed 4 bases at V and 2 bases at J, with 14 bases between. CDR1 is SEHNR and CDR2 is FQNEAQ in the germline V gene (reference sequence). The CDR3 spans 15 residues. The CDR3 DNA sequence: TGTGCCAGCAGCTCAGTCGACAGGCAACAAGAGACCCAGTACTTC. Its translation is CASSSVDRQQETQYF.

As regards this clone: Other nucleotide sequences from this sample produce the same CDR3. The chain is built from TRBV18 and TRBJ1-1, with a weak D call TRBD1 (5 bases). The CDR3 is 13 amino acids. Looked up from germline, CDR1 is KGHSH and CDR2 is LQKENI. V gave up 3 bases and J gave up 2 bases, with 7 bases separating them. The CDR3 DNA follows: TGTGCCAGCTCACCTGGACAAAACACTGAAGCTTTCTTT. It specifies CASSPGQNTEAFF.

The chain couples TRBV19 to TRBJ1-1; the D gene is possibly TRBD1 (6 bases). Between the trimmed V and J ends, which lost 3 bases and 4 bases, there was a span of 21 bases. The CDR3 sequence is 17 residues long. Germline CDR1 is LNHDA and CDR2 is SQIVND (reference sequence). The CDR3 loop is CASSIRGAFRKSTEAFF. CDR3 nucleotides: TGTGCCAGTAGTATTCGGGGGGCGTTCAGAAAGAGCACTGAAGCTTTCTTT.

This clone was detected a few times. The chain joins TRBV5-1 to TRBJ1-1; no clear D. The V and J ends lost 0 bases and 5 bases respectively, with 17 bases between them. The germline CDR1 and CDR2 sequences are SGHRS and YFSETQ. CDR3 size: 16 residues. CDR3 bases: TGCGCCAGCAGCTTGGCCAGAAACGGGATTCAGACTGAAGCTTTCTTT. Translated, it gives CASSLARNGIQTEAFF.

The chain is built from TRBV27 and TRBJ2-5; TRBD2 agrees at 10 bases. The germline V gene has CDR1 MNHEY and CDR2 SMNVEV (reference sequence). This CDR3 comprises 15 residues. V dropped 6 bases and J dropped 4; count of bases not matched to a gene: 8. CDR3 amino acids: CASSPRLAGGETQYF. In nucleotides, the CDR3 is TGTGCCAGCAGCCCTAGACTAGCGGGTGGAGAGACCCAGTACTTC.

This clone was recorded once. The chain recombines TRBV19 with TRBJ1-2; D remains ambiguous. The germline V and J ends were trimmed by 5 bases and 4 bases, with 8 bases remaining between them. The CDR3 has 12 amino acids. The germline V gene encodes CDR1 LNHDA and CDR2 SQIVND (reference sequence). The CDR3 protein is CASSLDIYGYTF. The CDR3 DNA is TGTGCCAGTAGTCTCGACATCTATGGCTACACCTTC.

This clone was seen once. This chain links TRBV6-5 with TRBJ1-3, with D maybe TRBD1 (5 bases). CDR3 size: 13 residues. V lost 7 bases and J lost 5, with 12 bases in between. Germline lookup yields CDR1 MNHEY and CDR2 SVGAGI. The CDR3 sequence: CASTTGARNTIYF. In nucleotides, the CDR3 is TGTGCCAGCACCACTGGGGCGAGAAACACCATATATTTT.

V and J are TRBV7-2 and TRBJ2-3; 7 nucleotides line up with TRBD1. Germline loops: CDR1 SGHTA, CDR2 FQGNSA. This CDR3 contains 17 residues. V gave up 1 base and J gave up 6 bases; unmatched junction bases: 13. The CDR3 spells CASSLELGRGKSDTQYF. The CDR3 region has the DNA TGTGCCAGCAGCTTAGAGCTCGGCAGGGGGAAGTCCGATACGCAGTATTTT.

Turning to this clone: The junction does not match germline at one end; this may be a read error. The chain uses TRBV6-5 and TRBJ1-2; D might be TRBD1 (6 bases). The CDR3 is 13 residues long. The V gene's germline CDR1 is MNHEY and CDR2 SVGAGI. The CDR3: CASRIGPGDKKSF. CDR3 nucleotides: TGTGCCAGCAGGATTGGCCCAGGGGACAAGAAGTCCTTC.